The 13 T cell receptor beta chains below were found in one sample sequenced in a study of cytomegalovirus exposure and HLA in healthy donors. PCR was performed using 60 Vbeta and 13 Jbeta primers. Sequencing used immunoSEQ multiplex PCR; TCRdb keeps in-frame clones, though not all of them. The profile shows 150,000 to 200,000 clones, around 76% of them singletons. The material sequenced was PBMCs. These receptors were collected from a female donor in good health and CMV-seronegative.

The V call is TRBV7-6, the J call TRBJ1-4; D perhaps matches TRBD1 (5 bases). Germline CDR1 SGHVS, CDR2 FNYEAQ. V was shortened by 0 bases and J by 8 bases, with 13 bases between the two germline ends. The CDR3 loop spans 15 amino acids. The CDR3 bases are TGTGCCAGCAGCTTAGCGTGGCAGAAGGGGGAAAAACTGTTTTTT. Translated: CASSLAWQKGEKLFF.

The chain joins TRBV5-1 to TRBJ1-1; no clear D gene. Deletions cut 0 bases from V and 4 bases from J, with 22 bases between. The CDR3 runs 18 residues. CDR1 is SGHRS and CDR2 is YFSETQ in the germline V gene. The CDR3 sequence is CASSLDRFSAGGSTEAFF. The CDR3 nucleotides are TGCGCCAGCAGCTTGGATCGTTTTTCTGCAGGAGGGAGCACTGAAGCTTTCTTT.

In DNA form, the CDR3 reads TGTGCCGCCCGGGACAGGGCAACCTACGAGCAGTACTTC. Its protein product is CAARDRATYEQYF. The chain is built from TRBV19 and TRBJ2-7; 9 bases match TRBD1. The CDR3 contains 13 residues. The germline V gene encodes CDR1 LNHDA and CDR2 SQIVND (reference sequence). The V and J ends lost 11 bases and 2 bases, in that order; junction bases with no gene match: 7.

The gene calls are TRBV18 and TRBJ1-4; D is uncertain. Trimming took off 4 bases at V and 4 bases at J, with 4 bases between the two ends. The CDR3 is made up of 12 amino acids. Germline V CDR1 and CDR2: KGHSH, LQKENI. CDR3 protein: CASSLDNEKLFF. CDR3 nucleotide sequence: TGTGCCAGCTCACTAGATAATGAAAAACTGTTTTTT.

The chain employs TRBV11-2 and TRBJ1-1, with a possible D match to TRBD1 (6 bases). Germline V gene lookup returns CDR1 SGHAT and CDR2 FQNNGV. V was clipped by 5 bases and J by 1 base, with 14 bases between them. The CDR3 is 15 residues long. This chain's CDR3 is CASSEKTGRNTEAFF. CDR3 nucleotide sequence: TGTGCCAGCAGCGAAAAGACAGGCCGGAACACTGAAGCTTTCTTT.

This chain connects TRBV5-4 to TRBJ1-2; the D is unclear. The CDR3 is made up of 14 amino acids. Trimming removed 4 bases from V and 4 bases from J, with 14 bases in between. Germline CDR1 and CDR2: SGHNT and YYREEE (reference sequence). CDR3 in DNA: TGTGCCAGCAGCCCTAAAACAGCCTTCTATGGCTACACCTTC. Its translation: CASSPKTAFYGYTF. Looking up the rest from reference TRBV5-4 and TRBJ1-2 gives the full variable domain: ETGVTQSPTHLIKTRGQQVTLRCSSQSGHNTVSWYQQALGQGPQFIFQYYREEENGRGNFPPRFSGLQFPNYSSELNVNALELDDSALYLCASSPKTAFYGYTFGSGTRLTVV.

The chain combines TRBV10-3 with TRBJ2-3; TRBD1 aligns across 9 bases. Germline values: CDR1 ENHRY, CDR2 SYGVKD. This CDR3 has 16 amino acids. V shed 3 bases and J 3 bases; nucleotides not matched to a gene: 7. The CDR3 DNA sequence: TGTGCCATCAGTGAAGGGGACAGGGCTACGACAGATACGCAGTATTTT. Translated: CAISEGDRATTDTQYF.

This clone showed up just a few times. The chain links TRBV5-4 to TRBJ1-4, with 8 bases matching TRBD1. This CDR3 is built from 13 residues. Per the germline V gene, CDR1 is SGHNT and CDR2 is YYREEE (reference sequence). V gave up 4 bases and J gave up 8 bases; unmatched junction bases: 4. CDR3 DNA sequence: TGTGCCAGCAGCCCAGGACAGGGCGAAAAACTGTTTTTT. Its protein product is CASSPGQGEKLFF.

The rearrangement uses TRBV4-1 and TRBJ1-2; 8 positions agree with TRBD1. The germline V gene encodes CDR1 MGHRA and CDR2 YSYEKL. The CDR3 sequence is 14 residues long. The ends lost 5 bases at V and 2 bases at J; junction bases unmatched: 4. In nucleotides, the CDR3 is TGCGCCAGCAGCGCGGACAGGGTGAACTATGGCTACACCTTC. It translates to CASSADRVNYGYTF.

This chain uses TRBV6-5 with TRBJ1-4; D ambiguous. Trimming removed 2 bases from V and 2 bases from J, with 9 bases in between. Germline V gene lookup returns CDR1 MNHEY and CDR2 SVGAGI. This CDR3 is built from 15 residues. The CDR3 protein is CASSYGRRTNEKLFF. In DNA, the CDR3 is TGTGCCAGCAGTTACGGTCGGCGGACTAATGAAAAACTGTTTTTT.

This clone was seen a few times. The sample holds other DNA sequences that translate to the same CDR3. V gene TRBV6-1 combines with J gene TRBJ1-2; no clear D. V lost 4 bases and J lost 7, with 19 bases in between. Germline assignment: CDR1 MNHNS and CDR2 SASEGT. This CDR3 is 15 amino acids long. CDR3 in amino acids: CASSGPPGTSPGYTF. CDR3 coding DNA: TGTGCCAGCAGTGGTCCGCCAGGTACTAGCCCTGGCTACACCTTC.

This clone was detected only a few times. This rearrangement joins TRBV27 to TRBJ2-1; TRBD2 matches at 10 bases. CDR1 MNHEY and CDR2 SMNVEV come from the germline V gene (reference sequence). The ends lost 6 bases at V and 7 bases at J; junction bases unmatched: 9. The CDR3 covers 15 residues. The CDR3 sequence: CASRILAGDNNEQFF. CDR3 in DNA: TGTGCCAGCAGGATTCTAGCGGGAGACAATAATGAGCAGTTCTTC.

The chain combines TRBV5-1 with TRBJ2-2, with 8 nucleotides matching TRBD1. This CDR3 has 16 amino acids. Germline V gives CDR1 SGHRS, CDR2 YFSETQ. V trimming: 4 bases; J trimming: 5 bases; junction bases outside the gene matches: 10. CDR3 residues: CASSIGQGARTGELFF. The CDR3 DNA reads TGCGCCAGCAGCATCGGGCAGGGGGCGCGGACCGGGGAGCTGTTTTTT.